This is a list of T cell receptor beta chains from one sample in a study of shared clonotypes between healthy human individuals. Method: immunoSEQ multiplex PCR; TCRdb's copy keeps in-frame clones and lacks some. The sample lists around 440,000 clones, roughly three quarters occurring once. The sample taken for sequencing was PBMCs. These receptors were collected from a woman aged 40 to 50 in good health. Some clones in this sample may be carry-over from other donors' samples. The CDR3 runs from the conserved cysteine through the conserved F or W. A D gene is named only where the DNA matches it firmly. Clone size is shown for a subset of rows, as once, few, many or a class of expanded clone.

clone_size: NA
d_call: TRBD2
v_call: TRBV5-1
j_call: TRBJ2-7
cdr3_aa: CASSWTSGPYEQYF
cdr3_nt: TGCGCCAGCAGCTGGACTAGCGGACCCTACGAGCAGTACTTC

clone_size: NA
d_call: NA
v_call: TRBV19
j_call: TRBJ2-2
cdr3_aa: CASLGDLTGELFF
cdr3_nt: TGTGCCAGCCTAGGGGACCTCACCGGGGAGCTGTTTTTT

clone_size: NA
d_call: NA
v_call: TRBV11-1
j_call: TRBJ2-3
cdr3_aa: CASSLAILSSTDTQYF
cdr3_nt: TGTGCCAGCAGCTTAGCGATACTGTCTAGCACAGATACGCAGTATTTT

clone_size: NA
d_call: NA
v_call: TRBV10-3
j_call: TRBJ2-3
cdr3_aa: CAISESRVADTQYF
cdr3_nt: TGTGCCATCAGTGAGTCGCGGGTGGCAGATACGCAGTATTTT

clone_size: few
d_call: TRBD1
v_call: TRBV13
j_call: TRBJ1-1
cdr3_aa: CASSSPGQGATEAFF
cdr3_nt: TGTGCCAGCAGCTCCCCGGGACAGGGGGCCACTGAAGCTTTCTTT

clone_size: NA
d_call: TRBD1
v_call: TRBV12-5
j_call: TRBJ1-2
cdr3_aa: CASGFGDRGHYGYTF
cdr3_nt: TGTGCTAGTGGTTTTGGGGACAGGGGTCACTATGGCTACACCTTC

clone_size: NA
d_call: TRBD1
v_call: TRBV2
j_call: TRBJ1-1
cdr3_aa: CASTFLPHLQGAFGTEAFF
cdr3_nt: TGTGCCAGCACCTTTCTTCCTCACCTACAGGGGGCTTTTGGCACTGAAGCTTTCTTT

clone_size: NA
d_call: NA
v_call: TRBV28
j_call: TRBJ2-1
cdr3_aa: CASTSLVKNEQFF
cdr3_nt: TGTGCCAGCACTTCGCTAGTTAAGAATGAGCAGTTCTTC

clone_size: NA
d_call: NA
v_call: TRBV7-9
j_call: TRBJ2-7
cdr3_aa: CASSFRGLYEQYF
cdr3_nt: TGTGCCAGCAGCTTTCGGGGCCTCTACGAGCAGTACTTC

clone_size: NA
d_call: NA
v_call: TRBV4-3
j_call: TRBJ2-1
cdr3_aa: CASSQEPGRTVGEQFF
cdr3_nt: TGCGCCAGCAGCCAAGAACCGGGACGCACAGTGGGTGAGCAGTTCTTC

clone_size: NA
d_call: NA
v_call: TRBV6-1
j_call: TRBJ2-7
cdr3_aa: CASSGRYEQYF
cdr3_nt: TGTGCCAGCAGTGGGCGTTACGAGCAGTACTTC

clone_size: once
d_call: NA
v_call: TRBV28
j_call: TRBJ1-2
cdr3_aa: CASRVNADYGYTF
cdr3_nt: TGTGCCAGCAGGGTTAATGCTGACTATGGCTACACCTTC

clone_size: once
d_call: NA
v_call: TRBV5-4
j_call: TRBJ1-3
cdr3_aa: CASSLTMGGSGNTIYF
cdr3_nt: TGTGCCAGCAGCTTGACGATGGGGGGATCTGGAAACACCATATATTTT

clone_size: NA
d_call: TRBD1
v_call: TRBV14
j_call: TRBJ1-1
cdr3_aa: CASSPGQLAFF
cdr3_nt: TGTGCCAGCAGCCCGGGACAGTTGGCTTTCTTT

clone_size: few
d_call: NA
v_call: TRBV19
j_call: TRBJ1-1
cdr3_aa: CASSGVNVMNTEAFF
cdr3_nt: TGTGCCAGCTCCGGGGTAAATGTCATGAACACTGAAGCTTTCTTT

clone_size: NA
d_call: NA
v_call: TRBV4-1
j_call: TRBJ1-1
cdr3_aa: CASSHYGLSEAFF
cdr3_nt: TGCGCCAGCAGCCACTATGGGTTGTCTGAAGCTTTCTTT

clone_size: NA
d_call: TRBD1
v_call: TRBV19
j_call: TRBJ2-7
cdr3_aa: CASSIFLVGTGNGSGSYEQYF
cdr3_nt: TGTGCCAGTAGTATTTTTTTGGTTGGGACAGGGAATGGATCGGGCTCCTACGAGCAGTACTTC

clone_size: NA
d_call: NA
v_call: TRBV2
j_call: TRBJ2-7
cdr3_aa: CASSPIQGYEQYF
cdr3_nt: TGTGCCAGCAGCCCCATACAGGGCTACGAGCAGTACTTC

clone_size: NA
d_call: NA
v_call: TRBV6-1
j_call: TRBJ1-1
cdr3_aa: CASNLRDRSNTEAFF
cdr3_nt: TGTGCCAGCAACCTTCGGGACCGTTCAAACACTGAAGCTTTCTTT

clone_size: few
d_call: NA
v_call: TRBV6-6
j_call: TRBJ2-7
cdr3_aa: CASSQKGNEQYF
cdr3_nt: TGTGCCAGCAGCCAAAAGGGGAACGAGCAGTACTTC

clone_size: NA
d_call: NA
v_call: TRBV4-3
j_call: TRBJ2-2
cdr3_aa: CASRRRPAGELFF
cdr3_nt: TGCGCCAGCAGAAGACGACCCGCCGGGGAGCTGTTTTTT

clone_size: NA
d_call: TRBD1
v_call: TRBV5-4
j_call: TRBJ2-5
cdr3_aa: CASSWDRGQETQYF
cdr3_nt: TGTGCCAGCAGCTGGGACAGGGGTCAGGAGACCCAGTACTTC

clone_size: NA
d_call: NA
v_call: TRBV10-1
j_call: TRBJ2-3
cdr3_aa: CASSAIQASTDTQYF
cdr3_nt: TGCGCCAGCAGTGCGATACAAGCAAGCACAGATACGCAGTATTTT

clone_size: NA
d_call: NA
v_call: TRBV4-3
j_call: TRBJ1-5
cdr3_aa: CASSQDQNQPQHF
cdr3_nt: TGCGCCAGCAGCCAAGATCAGAATCAGCCCCAGCATTTT

clone_size: NA
d_call: NA
v_call: TRBV28
j_call: TRBJ2-4
cdr3_aa: CASSFGGQGGIQYF
cdr3_nt: TGTGCCAGCAGTTTTGGCGGCCAGGGGGGAATTCAGTACTTC

clone_size: NA
d_call: NA
v_call: TRBV28
j_call: TRBJ2-2
cdr3_aa: CASSFGRVAGELFF
cdr3_nt: TGTGCCAGCAGTTTCGGCAGGGTTGCCGGGGAGCTGTTTTTT

clone_size: NA
d_call: NA
v_call: TRBV7-6
j_call: TRBJ2-1
cdr3_aa: CASSSREGRNEQFF
cdr3_nt: TGTGCCAGCAGCTCCCGGGAAGGACGGAATGAGCAGTTCTTC

clone_size: NA
d_call: NA
v_call: TRBV28
j_call: TRBJ1-2
cdr3_aa: CASRPKPRAPDYGYTF
cdr3_nt: TGTGCCAGCAGACCTAAACCCAGGGCTCCGGACTATGGCTACACCTTC

clone_size: NA
d_call: NA
v_call: TRBV6-4
j_call: TRBJ2-1
cdr3_aa: CASSDLPRGYNEQFF
cdr3_nt: TGTGCCAGCAGTGACCTCCCCCGGGGCTACAATGAGCAGTTCTTC

clone_size: once
d_call: TRBD2
v_call: TRBV4-3
j_call: TRBJ2-3
cdr3_aa: CASSQEPPASGRAGATDTQYF
cdr3_nt: TGCGCCAGCAGCCAAGAGCCCCCGGCTAGCGGGAGGGCCGGGGCGACAGATACGCAGTATTTT

clone_size: NA
d_call: TRBD2
v_call: TRBV18
j_call: TRBJ2-7
cdr3_aa: CASSPLAGGAYEQYF
cdr3_nt: TGTGCCAGCTCACCACTAGCGGGAGGTGCCTACGAGCAGTACTTC

clone_size: NA
d_call: NA
v_call: TRBV19
j_call: TRBJ1-4
cdr3_aa: CASSTEGRLNEKLFF
cdr3_nt: TGTGCCAGTAGTACGGAGGGGCGGTTGAACGAAAAACTGTTTTTT

clone_size: NA
d_call: TRBD2
v_call: TRBV5-6
j_call: TRBJ2-1
cdr3_aa: CASSFPGTSGEYNEQFF
cdr3_nt: TGTGCCAGCAGCTTCCCCGGGACTAGCGGGGAGTACAATGAGCAGTTCTTC

clone_size: NA
d_call: NA
v_call: TRBV10-3
j_call: TRBJ1-4
cdr3_aa: CAISESTGFSEKLFF
cdr3_nt: TGTGCCATCAGTGAGTCGACCGGATTTAGCGAAAAACTGTTTTTT

clone_size: NA
d_call: NA
v_call: TRBV10-3
j_call: TRBJ1-1
cdr3_aa: CAISDGFAEALDTEAFF
cdr3_nt: TGTGCCATCAGTGATGGGTTCGCAGAAGCGCTCGACACTGAAGCTTTCTTT

clone_size: NA
d_call: NA
v_call: TRBV4-1
j_call: TRBJ2-2
cdr3_aa: CASRVPGGGSGELFF
cdr3_nt: TGCGCCAGCAGAGTCCCAGGGGGGGGGTCCGGGGAGCTGTTTTTT

clone_size: few
d_call: TRBD1
v_call: TRBV10-2
j_call: TRBJ2-5
cdr3_aa: CASRQGAGETQYF
cdr3_nt: TGCGCCAGTCGACAGGGGGCTGGCGAGACCCAGTACTTC

clone_size: NA
d_call: NA
v_call: TRBV7-6
j_call: TRBJ1-4
cdr3_aa: CASSKGVGEKLFF
cdr3_nt: TGTGCCAGCAGCAAGGGGGTGGGCGAAAAACTGTTTTTT

clone_size: NA
d_call: NA
v_call: TRBV7-2
j_call: TRBJ2-7
cdr3_aa: CASSLDSTSSYEQYF
cdr3_nt: TGTGCCAGCAGCCTCGACAGTACATCCTCCTACGAGCAGTACTTC

clone_size: NA
d_call: NA
v_call: TRBV5-1
j_call: TRBJ2-3
cdr3_aa: CASSLDGVSDTDTQYF
cdr3_nt: TGCGCCAGCAGCTTGGATGGGGTCTCAGACACAGATACGCAGTATTTT

clone_size: few
d_call: NA
v_call: TRBV27
j_call: TRBJ2-7
cdr3_aa: CASRHRGLPDSSYEQYF
cdr3_nt: TGTGCCAGCAGGCATCGGGGCCTCCCGGACAGCTCCTACGAGCAGTACTTC

clone_size: once
d_call: NA
v_call: TRBV28
j_call: TRBJ2-7
cdr3_aa: CASSLGAGTEQYF
cdr3_nt: TGTGCCAGCAGTTTAGGAGCGGGGACAGAGCAGTACTTC

clone_size: NA
d_call: TRBD1
v_call: TRBV29-1
j_call: TRBJ1-1
cdr3_aa: CSVVRQGGTEAFF
cdr3_nt: TGCAGCGTCGTCCGACAGGGGGGCACTGAAGCTTTCTTT

clone_size: NA
d_call: TRBD1
v_call: TRBV28
j_call: TRBJ1-5
cdr3_aa: CASRGSTGSYNQPQHF
cdr3_nt: TGTGCCTCCCGAGGGTCGACAGGGAGCTACAATCAGCCCCAGCATTTT

clone_size: few
d_call: TRBD2
v_call: TRBV18
j_call: TRBJ2-1
cdr3_aa: CASSPDRGGGEQFF
cdr3_nt: TGTGCCAGCTCACCCGACCGTGGGGGGGGTGAGCAGTTCTTC

clone_size: NA
d_call: NA
v_call: TRBV28
j_call: TRBJ2-7
cdr3_aa: CASSLSGIRGLYEQYF
cdr3_nt: TGTGCCAGCAGCCTCTCCGGGATCAGGGGCCTCTACGAGCAGTACTTC

clone_size: NA
d_call: NA
v_call: TRBV11-1
j_call: TRBJ1-2
cdr3_aa: CASSPDGGKGYTF
cdr3_nt: TGTGCCAGCAGCCCCGACGGAGGTAAAGGCTACACCTTC

clone_size: NA
d_call: NA
v_call: TRBV28
j_call: TRBJ2-1
cdr3_aa: CASIRQFSSYNEQFF
cdr3_nt: TGTGCCAGCATTCGACAGTTTAGCTCCTACAATGAGCAGTTCTTC

clone_size: NA
d_call: NA
v_call: TRBV5-6
j_call: TRBJ2-3
cdr3_aa: CASSLVRSTDTQYF
cdr3_nt: TGTGCCAGCAGCTTGGTTAGGTCTACAGATACGCAGTATTTT

clone_size: NA
d_call: NA
v_call: TRBV28
j_call: TRBJ2-7
cdr3_aa: CASSLHEQYF
cdr3_nt: TGTGCCAGCAGTTTACACGAGCAGTACTTC

clone_size: NA
d_call: TRBD2
v_call: TRBV11-1
j_call: TRBJ2-7
cdr3_aa: CASSLVGLAGGYEQYF
cdr3_nt: TGTGCCAGCAGCTTAGTCGGTTTAGCGGGAGGCTACGAGCAGTACTTC

clone_size: NA
d_call: TRBD2
v_call: TRBV9
j_call: TRBJ2-5
cdr3_aa: CASSGLAGGLETQYF
cdr3_nt: TGTGCCAGCAGCGGTTTAGCGGGAGGGCTTGAGACCCAGTACTTC

clone_size: NA
d_call: NA
v_call: TRBV6-1
j_call: TRBJ2-7
cdr3_aa: CASTGGGTYEQYF
cdr3_nt: TGTGCCAGCACCGGAGGCGGGACCTACGAGCAGTACTTC

clone_size: NA
d_call: NA
v_call: TRBV5-1
j_call: TRBJ2-1
cdr3_aa: CASRRDTSGSYNEQFF
cdr3_nt: TGCGCCAGCAGGCGGGACACCTCCGGCTCCTACAATGAGCAGTTCTTC